What follows are 26 T cell receptor beta chains derived from one specimen sequenced in a study of T-cell memory formation after mild COVID-19. Using its own MiXCR run on the 5' RACE reads, TCRdb lists one record per CDR3 protein. The sample holds 250,000 to 350,000 distinct CDR3 sequences, roughly a fifth seen once. Sequenced sample: PBMCs or a T cell subset sorted from them (not recorded which). These receptors were collected from a man aged 18 to 35 who had mild COVID-19 (a few samples of this study predate the infection). Cell type and time point are not known.

The chain couples TRBV5-1 to TRBJ2-6; D is ambiguous. The CDR3 has 16 residues. Trimming took off 2 bases at V and 2 bases at J, with 11 bases between the two ends. CDR1 is SGHRS, CDR2 YFSETQ, per germline. CDR3 nucleotides: TGCGCCAGCAGCTTCGCGGTTATGACTGGGGCCAACGTCCTGACTTTC. Translating gives CASSFAVMTGANVLTF.

The gene calls are TRBV5-1 and TRBJ2-1; 9 bases are shared with TRBD1. CDR1 is SGHRS and CDR2 is YFSETQ in the germline V gene. The trim removed 3 bases at V and 2 bases at J, leaving 6 bases unmatched. The CDR3 sequence is 16 residues long. Written as DNA, the CDR3 is TGCGCCAGCAGCTCCCGACAGGGGGAGGCCTACAATGAGCAGTTCTTC. Its protein is CASSSRQGEAYNEQFF.

In this sample, this clonotype turned up a few times. The V and J genes are TRBV2 and TRBJ1-1; unclear D gene. V lost 10 bases, J lost 1 base, and 10 bases lay in between. This CDR3 comprises 12 residues. Germline loops: CDR1 SNHLY, CDR2 FYNNEI. Written as DNA, the CDR3 is TGTGCCACCCTGGCAGAGAACACTGAAGCTTTCTTT. This translates into CATLAENTEAFF.

The chain recombines TRBV7-2 with TRBJ2-3, with TRBD2 as a possible D gene (6 bases). There are 15 residues in the CDR3. Germline V lookup: CDR1 SGHTA, CDR2 FQGNSA. Trimming removed 7 bases at V and 2 bases at J, with 16 bases between. For the CDR3, the DNA is TGTGCCAGCATACAACTAGCAATGTTCACAGATACGCAGTATTTT. The encoded protein is CASIQLAMFTDTQYF. The variable domain in full, completed from reference TRBV7-2 and TRBJ2-3, reads GAGVSQSPSNKVTEKGKDVELRCDPISGHTALYWYRQSLGQGLEFLIYFQGNSAPDKSGLPSDRFSAERTGGSVSTLTIQRTQQEDSAVYLCASIQLAMFTDTQYFGPGTRLTVL.

This clonotype came up a few times. The chain couples TRBV20-1 to TRBJ1-5, with unresolved D. This CDR3 region has 14 residues. Germline V gene sequence: CDR1 DFQATT, CDR2 SNEGSKA (reference sequence). Trimming removed 4 bases at V and 0 bases at J, with 10 bases between. Here the CDR3 reads CSAISTNSNQPQHF. The CDR3 coding sequence is TGCAGTGCTATTAGTACGAATAGCAATCAGCCCCAGCATTTT.

This clonotype appeared many times. The chain employs TRBV5-5 and TRBJ1-5; D gene ambiguous. The germline V and J ends were trimmed by 4 bases and 13 bases, with 15 bases remaining between them. CDR3 length equals 12 residues. The germline CDR1 and CDR2 sequences are SGHKS and YYEKEE (reference sequence). The CDR3 bases are TGTGCCAGCAGCCTCCCGACGGCCCAGCAGCATTTT. It is translated as CASSLPTAQQHF. Looking up the rest from reference TRBV5-5 and TRBJ1-5 gives the full variable domain: DAGVTQSPTHLIKTRGQQVTLRCSPISGHKSVSWYQQVLGQGPQFIFQYYEKEERGRGNFPDRFSARQFPNYSSELNVNALLLGDSALYLCASSLPTAQQHFGDGTRLSIL.

About this clonotype: This may stem from a read error, because a much larger clone lies one nucleotide away. The chain uses TRBV7-6 and TRBJ2-1; D might be TRBD1 (6 bases). This CDR3 has 15 residues. Germline V CDR1 and CDR2: SGHVS, FNYEAQ. As DNA, the CDR3 is TGTGCCAGCACCGAAGGGGGAGTTTGGAACAATGAGCAGGTCTTC. Translating it yields CASTEGGVWNNEQVF.

This clonotype was recorded a few times. V is TRBV5-1 and J is TRBJ1-1; 7 nucleotides agree with TRBD1. The CDR3 length is 16 residues. The V segment lost 4 bases and the J segment 2 bases; nucleotides outside the gene matches: 11. CDR1 is SGHRS, CDR2 YFSETQ, per germline. The CDR3 sequence: CASSPEEGTANTEAFF. CDR3 nucleotides: TGCGCCAGCAGCCCCGAAGAGGGGACAGCCAACACTGAAGCTTTCTTT. Combining the CDR3 with reference TRBV5-1 and TRBJ1-1 gives the whole variable domain KAGVTQTPRYLIKTRGQQVTLSCSPISGHRSVSWYQQTPGQGLQFLFEYFSETQRNKGNFPGRFSGRQFSNSRSEMNVSTLELGDSALYLCASSPEEGTANTEAFFGQGTRLTVV.

CDR3 protein: CASSLRGREIHNEQFF. The CDR3, as DNA: TGTGCCAGCAGCTTACGCGGGAGGGAGATCCACAATGAGCAGTTCTTC. This rearrangement joins TRBV7-2 to TRBJ2-1; 9 bases are a match to TRBD2. This CDR3 comprises 16 residues. Germline assignment: CDR1 SGHTA and CDR2 FQGNSA. V lost 2 bases and J lost 5; bases outside the gene matches: 7.

This clonotype turned up a few times. This rearrangement joins TRBV29-1 to TRBJ2-1, with 7 bases aligning to TRBD2. CDR3 length: 16 residues. CDR1 and CDR2 from the germline V gene are SQVTM and ANQGSEA. The trim removed 6 bases at V and 7 bases at J, leaving 18 bases unmatched. The DNA for the CDR3 is TGCAGCGTCTGGGGGGGTCTCGGTGGGGGAAAAAATGAGCAGTTCTTC. Residues: CSVWGGLGGGKNEQFF.

The chain couples TRBV7-9 to TRBJ2-2; 8 bases line up with TRBD1. The CDR3 has 16 residues. CDR1 and CDR2 (germline): SEHNR, FQNEAQ (reference sequence). V lost 5 bases to trimming and J lost 3 bases; unmatched junction nucleotides: 8. The CDR3 DNA follows: TGTGCCAGCAGCGGAGAGGCGGGACAGGACACCGGGGAGCTGTTTTTT. Protein sequence: CASSGEAGQDTGELFF. The full variable domain, its missing parts supplied by reference TRBV7-9 and TRBJ2-2, is DTGVSQNPRHKITKRGQNVTFRCDPISEHNRLYWYRQTLGQGPEFLTYFQNEAQLEKSRLLSDRFSAERPKGSFSTLEIQRTEQGDSAMYLCASSGEAGQDTGELFFGEGSRLTVL.

J is TRBJ1-4 and V is TRBV9; D remains unclear. Trimming stripped 0 bases from V and 7 bases from J, with 16 bases between. Germline assignment: CDR1 SGDLS and CDR2 YYNGEE. The CDR3 has 16 residues. The DNA of the CDR3 is TGTGCCAGCAGCGTAGGAGCGTGGCAGGAGGGTGAAAAACTGTTTTTT. The encoded protein is CASSVGAWQEGEKLFF. Full variable domain (missing parts from reference TRBV9 and TRBJ1-4): DSGVTQTPKHLITATGQRVTLRCSPRSGDLSVYWYQQSLDQGLQFLIQYYNGEERAKGNILERFSAQQFPDLHSELNLSSLELGDSALYFCASSVGAWQEGEKLFFGSGTQLSVL.

The J gene is TRBJ2-2, the V gene TRBV4-1; D possibly matches TRBD1 or TRBD2 (5 bases each). The CDR3 is 17 amino acids. The germline gives CDR1 MGHRA, CDR2 YSYEKL. V dropped 4 bases and J dropped 4 bases, with 19 bases sitting between them. The CDR3, as DNA: TGCGCCAGCAGCCTTCTCCCTGCTGGGACGTTCACCGGGGAGCTGTTTTTT. Its translation: CASSLLPAGTFTGELFF.

The chain is built from TRBV7-2 and TRBJ2-3, with 11 bases aligning to TRBD2. The trim removed 2 bases at V and 6 bases at J, leaving 10 bases unmatched. The CDR3 loop spans 17 amino acids. Germline V gene lookup returns CDR1 SGHTA and CDR2 FQGNSA. The CDR3 reads CASSLIRLAGGGDTQYF. The CDR3 nucleotides are TGTGCCAGCAGCTTAATCCGTCTAGCGGGGGGCGGGGATACGCAGTATTTT.

This clonotype was found a few times. The CDR3 sequence is CAISESDSRETQYF. CDR3 DNA: TGTGCCATCAGTGAGTCGGATAGCCGGGAGACCCAGTACTTC. This chain joins TRBV10-3 and TRBJ2-5, with D hard to call. V lost 0 bases and J lost 5, with 10 bases in between. This CDR3 has 14 residues. Germline CDR1 and CDR2: ENHRY and SYGVKD.

This clonotype was seen only a few times. This chain joins TRBV4-1 and TRBJ2-7, with a tentative D call TRBD1 (5 bases). The CDR3 has 16 residues. With 1 base removed from V and 2 bases from J, the gap between germline ends came to 15 bases. Germline CDR1 and CDR2: MGHRA and YSYEKL. The DNA for the CDR3 is TGCGCCAGCAGCCAAGCCCCCGGACAAAAGACCTACGAGCAGTACTTC. This translates into CASSQAPGQKTYEQYF.

The J gene is TRBJ2-5, the V gene TRBV7-2; D not resolved. The germline CDR1 and CDR2 sequences are SGHTA and FQGNSA. The V end lost 5 bases, the J end lost 5 bases, and 12 bases lay between the germline ends. This CDR3 is 13 amino acids long. CDR3 protein: CASSRPSYETQYF. CDR3 bases: TGTGCCAGCAGCCGACCTAGTTATGAGACCCAGTACTTC.

In its sample, this clonotype was seen a few times. J is TRBJ1-6 and V is TRBV5-1, with a possible D match to TRBD1 (6 bases). There are 15 residues in the CDR3. V lost 1 base to trimming and J lost 9 bases, with 14 bases between them. Germline lookup yields CDR1 SGHRS and CDR2 YFSETQ. In nucleotides, the CDR3 is TGCGCCAGCAGCTTGAACGGACAGTTGAGTTCACCCCTCCACTTT. Amino acids: CASSLNGQLSSPLHF.

This clonotype was seen a few times. The chain has TRBV12-3 or TRBV12-4 and TRBJ2-2; TRBD1 agrees at 8 bases. This CDR3 spans 16 amino acids. Trimming removed 2 bases from V and 5 bases from J; junction bases left unmatched: 7. CDR3 DNA: TGTGCCAGCAGTTTATATCGGACAGGGAGTACCGGGGAGCTGTTTTTT. It specifies CASSLYRTGSTGELFF.

This clonotype was seen only a few times. CDR3 DNA sequence: TGCGCCAGCAGCCTCCAGGGTTATAATGAAAAACTGTTTTTT. Amino acids: CASSLQGYNEKLFF. V is TRBV5-1 and J is TRBJ1-4, with D tentatively TRBD1 (5 bases). The CDR3 runs 14 residues. Between the trimmed V and J ends, which lost 4 bases and 4 bases, there was a span of 11 bases. CDR1 is SGHRS, CDR2 YFSETQ, per germline.

This clonotype turned up a few times. J is TRBJ2-2 and V is TRBV3-1; D uncertain. This CDR3 is built from 14 residues. The germline CDR1 and CDR2 sequences are LGHDT and YNNKEL (reference sequence). Trimming left V 0 bases short and J 8 bases short, with 10 bases between. The chain's CDR3 is CASSQDGFRGELFF. CDR3 nucleotide sequence: TGTGCCAGCAGCCAAGATGGATTCCGGGGGGAGCTGTTTTTT. Looking up the rest from reference TRBV3-1 and TRBJ2-2 gives the full variable domain: DTAVSQTPKYLVTQMGNDKSIKCEQNLGHDTMYWYKQDSKKFLKIMFSYNNKELIINETVPNRFSPKSPDKAHLNLHINSLELGDSAVYFCASSQDGFRGELFFGEGSRLTVL.

This rearrangement joins TRBV12-5 to TRBJ1-5; 7 bases align to TRBD1. This CDR3 contains 16 residues. The junction had 12 bases not matched to a gene; V was cut back by 6 bases and J by 4 bases. Germline loops: CDR1 LGHNT, CDR2 FRNRAP. CDR3 DNA: TGTGCTAGTGGGCGAGAACAGGGGTTAGGGAATCAGCCCCAGCATTTT. It encodes CASGREQGLGNQPQHF.

The chain links TRBV12-5 to TRBJ1-5; tentative D call: TRBD1 (5 bases). This CDR3 comprises 14 residues. CDR1 LGHNT and CDR2 FRNRAP come from the germline V gene. The V end was cut by 9 bases, the J end by 2 bases, with 14 bases between. For the CDR3, the DNA is TGTGCTAGGGGGGGGGTAAAGGGCAATCAGCCCCAGCATTTT. Translation gives CARGGVKGNQPQHF.

The V and J genes are TRBV6-5 and TRBJ2-1; D ambiguous. With 6 bases removed from V and 1 base from J, the gap between germline ends came to 1 base. CDR1 is MNHEY and CDR2 is SVGAGI in the germline V gene. The length of the CDR3 is 11 residues. The CDR3 spells CASRSYNEQFF. Here the CDR3 DNA reads TGTGCCAGCAGGTCCTACAATGAGCAGTTCTTC.

The chain uses TRBV6-1 and TRBJ2-7, with TRBD2 matching over 7 bases. The CDR3 covers 15 residues. CDR1 is MNHNS and CDR2 is SASEGT in the germline V gene. The J segment lost 7 bases and the V segment lost 4 bases, leaving 13 bases of the junction unmatched. The CDR3 DNA is TGTGCCAGCAGTGCCTCCGGGACGGGGGGAAAGGAGCAGTACTTC. Protein product: CASSASGTGGKEQYF.

The gene calls are TRBV5-4 and TRBJ2-7; tentatively, D is TRBD2 (6 bases). V shed 7 bases and J shed 5 bases, with 16 bases lying between them. The CDR3 totals 13 residues. Germline CDR1 SGHNT, CDR2 YYREEE (reference sequence). The CDR3, as DNA: TGTGCCAGCCGCCTACCGGGACTCGACGAGCAGTACTTC. It translates to CASRLPGLDEQYF. Using reference TRBV5-4 and TRBJ2-7 for the parts outside the CDR3, the full variable domain is ETGVTQSPTHLIKTRGQQVTLRCSSQSGHNTVSWYQQALGQGPQFIFQYYREEENGRGNFPPRFSGLQFPNYSSELNVNALELDDSALYLCASRLPGLDEQYFGPGTRLTVT.